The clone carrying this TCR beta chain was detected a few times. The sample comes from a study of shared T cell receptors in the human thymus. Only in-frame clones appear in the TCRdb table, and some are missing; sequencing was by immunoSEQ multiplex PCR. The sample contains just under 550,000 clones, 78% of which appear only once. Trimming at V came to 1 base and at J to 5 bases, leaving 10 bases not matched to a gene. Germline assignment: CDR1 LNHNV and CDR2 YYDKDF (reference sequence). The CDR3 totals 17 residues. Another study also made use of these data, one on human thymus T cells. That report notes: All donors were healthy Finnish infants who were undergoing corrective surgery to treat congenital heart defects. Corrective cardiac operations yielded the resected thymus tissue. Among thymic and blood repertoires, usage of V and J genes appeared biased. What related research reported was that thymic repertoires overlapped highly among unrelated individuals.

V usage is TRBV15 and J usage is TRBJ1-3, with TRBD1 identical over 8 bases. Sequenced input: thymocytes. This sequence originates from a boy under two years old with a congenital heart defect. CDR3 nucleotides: TGTGCCACCAGCAGAGCAATACGGACAGGGACTAGAAACACCATATATTTT. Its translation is CATSRAIRTGTRNTIYF.